The TCR beta chain described here comes from a study of shared clonotypes between healthy human individuals. Study-wide background: Plates per donor: three CD4 naive, three CD4 memory, two CD8 naive, one CD8 memory.

There are 13 residues in the CDR3. Germline V gene sequence: CDR1 SGHTA, CDR2 FQGNSA. Trimming shortened V by 7 bases and J by 3 bases, and 11 bases separated the two germline ends. In regard to this clone: No antigen is known for it.

Study conclusions and caveats: Rarefaction exposed incomplete sorted-subset sequencing despite large depth. Non-shared clonotypes had lower generation probabilities than clonotypes shared by all four sorted-subset donors. Few donors restricted represented genetic and exposure-history diversity.

The assay was immunoSEQ multiplex PCR, and TCRdb's table has in-frame clones only and misses some. The data show just over 2,000,000 clones, 90% to 95% seen once. V and J are TRBV7-2 and TRBJ2-3; no reliable D call. Sequenced material: naive CD4+ T cells sorted from blood. Subset defined: CD45RA+ positively selected. This clonotype was obtained from a man aged 18 to 29 in good health. Written as DNA, the CDR3 is TGTGCCAGCACCCCAGGCGTGACAGATACGCAGTATTTT. Its translation: CASTPGVTDTQYF.